There are many counts of the clone carrying this T cell receptor beta chain. As yet, its antigen is unknown. The CDR3 has 16 residues. Germline assignment: CDR1 DFQATT and CDR2 SNEGSKA (reference sequence). V lost 0 bases and J lost 4, with 16 bases in between. Time point indicated: longitudinal time-point 3. PBMCs stored at -80 C, 2 million in total, were the source of the unsorted libraries. TCRdb analysed the 5' RACE reads with MiXCR anew, one entry per CDR3 protein. Seen here are tens of thousands of distinct CDR3 sequences, about 4% observed once, and the top ten hold 5% to 6%. The data stem from a study of neurological immune-mediated disorders. At the level of the study: Multiple sclerosis patients numbered some 34, of whom approximately 31 were relapsing-remitting and 3 secondary progressive.

Whole-study results and caveats: TCR-beta repertoires seemed private in all groups, with no expanded CDR3 amino acid sequences shared.

The source of this sequence is a woman aged 55 to 70 with multiple sclerosis. The sample comprised PBMCs. The chain carries TRBV20-1 and TRBJ1-3; D possibly corresponds to TRBD1 (6 bases). The CDR3 spells CSARDRGTMVGNTIYF. CDR3 sequence (DNA): TGCAGTGCTAGAGATAGGGGGACAATGGTCGGAAACACCATATATTTT.